The sequence of this T cell receptor beta chain was determined in a study of tumor and adjacent non-tumor tissue in lung cancer listed by TCRdb under 2018. Background for the entire study: Of the cohort, some 12 patients had adenocarcinoma, 2 had squamous cell carcinoma and 1 had small cell lung cancer. The study compared bulk TCRbeta repertoires between lung tumor tissue and matched distant non-tumor lung tissue from around 16 lung cancer patients. Ages among the approximately 15 patients ranged from about 30 to 76 years, there were roughly 10 men and 5 women, and disease was at TNM stage I to III. More than 25 paired specimens, one tumor and one normal lung sample per patient, were profiled by TCRbeta CDR3 sequencing. Sequencing produced about 130,000,000 productive TCRbeta reads in total, an average of about 4.17 million reads per sample. The study at large found these results: Tumor tissue showed significantly higher TCR diversity (inverse Simpson) than normal lung tissue, at about 400 vs 150 (P = 0.0075, Mann-Whitney U test). The top 100 clones accounted for a significantly larger cumulative portion of the repertoire in normal lung than in tumor tissue. Neither the sequencing platform nor unique molecular identifiers are mentioned in the methods. Peripheral blood was not sequenced, so blood TCRbeta repertoires were not examined in the lung cancer patients of the study. The cohort had only approximately 16 patients, and the authors noted that larger samples and more detailed clinical data are needed. TCR diversity was significantly higher in younger patients, and higher tumor TCR diversity was associated with shorter overall and disease-free survival.

Points on this clonotype: What this receptor recognizes is not known. With a much larger clone just one base away, this may be a read error.

The library was produced with multiplex PCR. TCRdb lists the instrument as Illumina HiSeq 2500. Following protocols modified from ARM-PCR, the researchers constructed TCRbeta libraries through three rounds of nested PCR with primers (Table S4). Before sequencing, PCR products of 200-500 bp were excised from the gel and purified with the QIAquick gel extraction kit. In the authors' own workflow: Trimmomatic was used to clean the reads, FLASH merged the cleaned reads into complete CDR3 sequences, and MiTCR assigned the sequences to V(D)J germline segments. Clonal diversity was computed as the inverse Simpson's index with VDJtools. In-frame sequences without a premature stop codon were defined as productive reads. In TCRdb, the public reads were trimmed at Q25 with fastp and aligned with MiXCR, with productive beta chains retained. Records with the same CDR3 protein are collapsed into one entry carrying the most frequent genes and DNA. TCRdb's processing, not the study's, gives the V and J calls here. The sample table shows more than 85,000 distinct CDR3 sequences, and about 75% are seen once. The ten largest make up 37% of the sample.

From the cysteine up to the phenylalanine, the CDR3 has a length of 15 residues. Solely the CDR3 DNA is kept, with 45 bases framed from the first base. CDR1 and CDR2, looked up from the germline V gene, are MNHNS and SASEGT. The V and J ends are trimmed by 5 bases and 7 bases, leaving 21 bases between them. RNA was isolated from bulk, unsorted tissue, and RNA quality was assessed with a NanoDrop ND-1000 and an Agilent 2100. All donors had newly diagnosed lung cancer, had not received prior chemotherapy, and were admitted for thoracic surgery in China between August and November 2014. Anyone who had undergone radiotherapy or chemotherapy before, or who had another cancer at the same time, was left out of the study. Surgical tissue pieces of 1-2 cm3 were preserved in RNAlater solution and were kept at -80 degrees C until use.

This sequence originates from a woman aged 60-75 years with non-small cell lung cancer. Sequences were obtained from lung tumor tissue. This sequence uses TRBV6-1 and TRBJ2-7; D gene: possibly TRBD2, on 6 matching bases. The base sequence is TGTGCCAGCAGTAAGGCTAGCGCCGGGAGATTGGAGCAGTACTTC. Translated, it reads CASSKASAGRLEQYF.